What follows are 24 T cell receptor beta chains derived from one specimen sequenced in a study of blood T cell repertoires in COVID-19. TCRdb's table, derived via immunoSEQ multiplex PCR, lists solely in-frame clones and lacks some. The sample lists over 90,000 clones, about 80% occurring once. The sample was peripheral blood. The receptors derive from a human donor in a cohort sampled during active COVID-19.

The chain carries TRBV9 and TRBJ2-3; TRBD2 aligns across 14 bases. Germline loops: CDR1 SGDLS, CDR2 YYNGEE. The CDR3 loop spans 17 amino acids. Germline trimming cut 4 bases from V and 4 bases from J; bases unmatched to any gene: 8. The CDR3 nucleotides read TGTGCCAGCAGCCCCCGACTAGCGGGGGGGCGCCCAGATACGCAGTATTTT. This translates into CASSPRLAGGRPDTQYF.

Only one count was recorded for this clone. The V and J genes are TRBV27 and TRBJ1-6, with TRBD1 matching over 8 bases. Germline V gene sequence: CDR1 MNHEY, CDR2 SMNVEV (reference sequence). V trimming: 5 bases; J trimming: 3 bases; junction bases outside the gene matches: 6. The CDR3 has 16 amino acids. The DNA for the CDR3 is TGTGCCAGCAGTCTACGGGGACAGGTCTATAATTCACCCCTCCACTTT. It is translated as CASSLRGQVYNSPLHF.

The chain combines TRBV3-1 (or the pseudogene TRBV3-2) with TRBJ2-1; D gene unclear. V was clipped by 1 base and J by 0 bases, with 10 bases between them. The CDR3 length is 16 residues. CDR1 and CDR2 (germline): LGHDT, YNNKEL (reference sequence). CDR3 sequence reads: CASSQAGGSSYNEQFF. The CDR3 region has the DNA TGTGCCAGCAGCCAAGCTGGCGGAAGCTCCTACAATGAGCAGTTCTTC.

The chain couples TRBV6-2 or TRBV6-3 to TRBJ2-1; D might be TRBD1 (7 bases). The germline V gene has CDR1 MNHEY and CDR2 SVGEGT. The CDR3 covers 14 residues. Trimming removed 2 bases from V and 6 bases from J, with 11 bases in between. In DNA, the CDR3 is TGTGCCAGCAGTTACCAGGGGGGTATCAATGAGCAGTTCTTC. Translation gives CASSYQGGINEQFF.

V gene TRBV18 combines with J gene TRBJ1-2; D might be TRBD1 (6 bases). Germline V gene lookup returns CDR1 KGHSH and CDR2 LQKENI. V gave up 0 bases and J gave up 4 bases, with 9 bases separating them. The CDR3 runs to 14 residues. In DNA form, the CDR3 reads TGTGCCAGCTCACCACCTTTACAGGGCTATGGCTACACCTTC. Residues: CASSPPLQGYGYTF.

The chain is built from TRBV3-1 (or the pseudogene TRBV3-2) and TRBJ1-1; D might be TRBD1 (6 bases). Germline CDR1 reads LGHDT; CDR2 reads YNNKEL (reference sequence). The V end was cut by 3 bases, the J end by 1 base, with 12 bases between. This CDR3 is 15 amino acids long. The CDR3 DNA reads TGTGCCAGCAGCCAGAGCGGGGGCGCGAACACTGAAGCTTTCTTT. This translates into CASSQSGGANTEAFF.

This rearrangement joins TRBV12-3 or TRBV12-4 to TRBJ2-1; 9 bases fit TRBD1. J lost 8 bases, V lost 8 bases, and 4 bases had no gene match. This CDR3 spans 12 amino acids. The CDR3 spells CASGDRVHEQFF. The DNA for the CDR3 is TGTGCCAGCGGGGACAGGGTCCATGAGCAGTTCTTC.

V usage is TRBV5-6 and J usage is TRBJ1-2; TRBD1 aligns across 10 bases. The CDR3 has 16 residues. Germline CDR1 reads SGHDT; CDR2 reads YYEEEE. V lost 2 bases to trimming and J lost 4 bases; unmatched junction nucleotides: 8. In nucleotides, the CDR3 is TGTGCCAGCAGCTTAAAGGGGGACAGGGGCCTCTATGGCTACACCTTC. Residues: CASSLKGDRGLYGYTF. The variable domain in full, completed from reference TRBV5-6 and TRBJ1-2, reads DAGVTQSPTHLIKTRGQQVTLRCSPKSGHDTVSWYQQALGQGPQFIFQYYEEEERQRGNFPDRFSGHQFPNYSSELNVNALLLGDSALYLCASSLKGDRGLYGYTFGSGTRLTVV.

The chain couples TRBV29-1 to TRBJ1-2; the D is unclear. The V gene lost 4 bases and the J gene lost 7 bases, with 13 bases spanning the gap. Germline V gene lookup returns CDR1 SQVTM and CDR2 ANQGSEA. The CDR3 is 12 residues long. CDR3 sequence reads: CSVARDLSGYTF. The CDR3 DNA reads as TGCAGCGTTGCACGGGATTTGAGTGGCTACACCTTC.

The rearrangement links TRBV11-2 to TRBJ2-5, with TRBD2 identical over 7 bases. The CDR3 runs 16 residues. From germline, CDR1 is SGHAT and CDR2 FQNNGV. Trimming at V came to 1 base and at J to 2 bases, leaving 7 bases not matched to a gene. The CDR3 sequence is CASSLVRRGRQETQYF. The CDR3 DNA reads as TGTGCCAGCAGCTTAGTAAGGCGGGGGAGGCAAGAGACCCAGTACTTC.

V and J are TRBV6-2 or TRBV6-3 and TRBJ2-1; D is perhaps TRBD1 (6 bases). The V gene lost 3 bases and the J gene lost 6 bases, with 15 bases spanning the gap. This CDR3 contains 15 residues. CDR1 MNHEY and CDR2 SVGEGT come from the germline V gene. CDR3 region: CASSYRAGVFNEQFF. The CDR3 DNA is TGTGCCAGCAGTTATCGGGCAGGGGTGTTCAATGAGCAGTTCTTC.

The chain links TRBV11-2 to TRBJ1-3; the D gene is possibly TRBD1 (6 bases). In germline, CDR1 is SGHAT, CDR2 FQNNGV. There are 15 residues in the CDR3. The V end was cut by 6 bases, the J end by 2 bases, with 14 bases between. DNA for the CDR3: TGTGCCAGCAGTGTTGGGGGCAGAACTGGAAACACCATATATTTT. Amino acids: CASSVGGRTGNTIYF.

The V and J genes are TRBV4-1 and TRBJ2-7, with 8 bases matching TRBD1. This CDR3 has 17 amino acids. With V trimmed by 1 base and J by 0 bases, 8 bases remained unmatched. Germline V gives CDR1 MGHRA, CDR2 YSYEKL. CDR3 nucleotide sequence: TGCGCCAGCAGCCAAGGTCCCGGGACAGGAATCTCCTACGAGCAGTACTTC. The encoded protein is CASSQGPGTGISYEQYF.

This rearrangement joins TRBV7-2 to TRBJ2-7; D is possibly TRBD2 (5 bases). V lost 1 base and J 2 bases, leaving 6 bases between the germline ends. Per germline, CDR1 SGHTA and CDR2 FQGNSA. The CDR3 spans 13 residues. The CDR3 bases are TGTGCCAGCAGCTTAGAGGGAGCCTACGAGCAGTACTTC. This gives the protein CASSLEGAYEQYF.

The CDR3 here is CACGDSKYF. The CDR3 DNA reads TGTGCCTGCGGGGACAGTAAGTACTTC. The chain uses TRBV30 and TRBJ2-7; 7 positions match TRBD1. Germline values: CDR1 GTSNPN, CDR2 SVGIG (reference sequence). This CDR3 contains 9 residues. V shed 6 bases, J shed 11 bases, and the junction held 4 bases outside the gene matches.

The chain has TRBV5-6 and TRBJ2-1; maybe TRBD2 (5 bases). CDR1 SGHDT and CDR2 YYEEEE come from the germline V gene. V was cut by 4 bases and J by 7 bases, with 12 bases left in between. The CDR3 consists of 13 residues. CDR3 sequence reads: CASSGLRSNEQFF. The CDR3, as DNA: TGTGCCAGCAGCGGACTTAGAAGTAATGAGCAGTTCTTC.

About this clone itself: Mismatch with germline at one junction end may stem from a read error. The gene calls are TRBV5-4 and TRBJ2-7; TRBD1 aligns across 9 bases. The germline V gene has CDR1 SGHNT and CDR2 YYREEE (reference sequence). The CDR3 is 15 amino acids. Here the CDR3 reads CASRLGGTGSYEQYF. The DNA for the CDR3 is TGTGCCAGCAGATTGGGCGGGACAGGGAGCTACGAGCAGTACTTC.

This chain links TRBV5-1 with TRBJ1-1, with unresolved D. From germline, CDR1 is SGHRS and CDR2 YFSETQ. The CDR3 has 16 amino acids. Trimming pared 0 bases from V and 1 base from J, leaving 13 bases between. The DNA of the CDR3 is TGCGCCAGCAGCTTGGTATTGAGCGGACCGAACACTGAAGCTTTCTTT. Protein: CASSLVLSGPNTEAFF.

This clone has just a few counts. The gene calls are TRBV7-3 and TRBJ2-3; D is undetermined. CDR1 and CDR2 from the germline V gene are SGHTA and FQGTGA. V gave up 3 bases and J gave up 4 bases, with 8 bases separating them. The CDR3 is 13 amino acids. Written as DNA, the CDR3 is TGTGCCAGCAGCTTTGTGGGCCCAGATACGCAGTATTTT. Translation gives CASSFVGPDTQYF.

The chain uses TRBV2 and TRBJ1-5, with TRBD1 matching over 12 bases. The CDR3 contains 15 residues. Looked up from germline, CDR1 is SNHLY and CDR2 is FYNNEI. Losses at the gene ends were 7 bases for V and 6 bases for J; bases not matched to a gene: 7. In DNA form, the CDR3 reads TGTGCCAGCACCCAGGGGACAGGGGGCTCTCAGCCCCAGCATTTT. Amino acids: CASTQGTGGSQPQHF.

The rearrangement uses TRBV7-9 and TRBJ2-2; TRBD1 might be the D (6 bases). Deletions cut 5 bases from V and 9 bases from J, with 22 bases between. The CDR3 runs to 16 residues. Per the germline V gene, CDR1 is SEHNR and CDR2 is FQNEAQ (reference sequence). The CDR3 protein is CASSPNPGQTPRELFF. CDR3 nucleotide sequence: TGTGCCAGCAGCCCAAACCCCGGACAGACGCCCCGGGAGCTGTTTTTT.

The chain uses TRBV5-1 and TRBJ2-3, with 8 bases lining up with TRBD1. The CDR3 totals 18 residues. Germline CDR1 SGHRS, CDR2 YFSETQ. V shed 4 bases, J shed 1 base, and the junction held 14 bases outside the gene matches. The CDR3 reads CASSASRTGTPGTDTQYF. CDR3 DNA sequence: TGCGCCAGCAGCGCAAGCCGGACAGGGACCCCCGGCACAGATACGCAGTATTTT.

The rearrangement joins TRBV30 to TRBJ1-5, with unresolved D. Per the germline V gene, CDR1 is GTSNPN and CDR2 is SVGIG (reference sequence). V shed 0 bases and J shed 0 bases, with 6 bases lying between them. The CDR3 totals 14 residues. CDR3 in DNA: TGTGCCTGGAGTGTTGACTATAGCAATCAGCCCCAGCATTTT. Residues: CAWSVDYSNQPQHF.

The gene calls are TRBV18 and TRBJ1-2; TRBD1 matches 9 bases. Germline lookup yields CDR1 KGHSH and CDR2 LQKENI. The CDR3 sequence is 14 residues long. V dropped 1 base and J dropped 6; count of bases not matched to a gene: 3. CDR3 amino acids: CASSPQGTGNGYTF. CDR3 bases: TGTGCCAGCTCACCACAAGGGACAGGGAATGGCTACACCTTC.